The 21 T cell receptor beta chains in this list originate from one sample, sequenced in a study of technical replicates of blood from a few donors. The data were produced by immunoSEQ multiplex PCR, yet TCRdb's version contains in-frame clones alone and is incomplete. The sample has some 90,000 clones; about 95% are singletons. The sample taken for sequencing was T cells isolated from PBMCs. The receptors were gathered from a human donor in good health.

The gene calls are TRBV2 and TRBJ2-7; possible D gene TRBD2, 5 bases. Trimming pared 4 bases from V and 4 bases from J, leaving 23 bases between. The germline gives CDR1 SNHLY, CDR2 FYNNEI. The CDR3 has 17 amino acids. CDR3 protein: CASSGGKDFSASYEQYF. The CDR3 DNA reads TGTGCCAGCAGTGGTGGAAAGGACTTCTCGGCGTCGTACGAGCAGTACTTC.

The chain links TRBV7-6 to TRBJ1-4; maybe TRBD1 (5 bases). With 5 bases removed from V and 8 bases from J, the gap between germline ends came to 18 bases. The CDR3 extends over 15 amino acids. Germline values: CDR1 SGHVS, CDR2 FNYEAQ. The CDR3 region is CASSPGPMGGEKLFF. Written as DNA, the CDR3 is TGTGCCAGCAGCCCAGGGCCCATGGGAGGGGAAAAACTGTTTTTT. Full variable domain (rest looked up from reference TRBV7-6 and TRBJ1-4): GAGVSQSPRYKVTKRGQDVALRCDPISGHVSLYWYRQALGQGPEFLTYFNYEAQQDKSGLPNDRFSAERPEGSISTLTIQRTEQRDSAMYRCASSPGPMGGEKLFFGSGTQLSVL.

V is TRBV6-4 and J is TRBJ2-7, with D possibly being TRBD2 (5 bases). This CDR3 spans 11 amino acids. The ends were cut back, 6 bases at V and 6 bases at J, with 9 bases in the middle. Per germline, CDR1 MRHNA and CDR2 SNTAGT. CDR3 residues: CASSRGPEQYF. The CDR3 DNA is TGTGCCAGCAGCCGGGGTCCCGAGCAGTACTTC.

The V and J genes are TRBV7-9 and TRBJ1-2; 8 bases agree with TRBD1. Losses at the gene ends were 4 bases for V and 6 bases for J; bases not matched to a gene: 4. Germline V gene lookup returns CDR1 SEHNR and CDR2 FQNEAQ (reference sequence). There are 13 residues in the CDR3. The CDR3 region has the DNA TGTGCCAGCAGCTCGACAGGGGCGGATGGCTACACCTTC. This encodes CASSSTGADGYTF.

This rearrangement joins TRBV11-2 to TRBJ1-3, with 10 bases that match TRBD1. The CDR3 runs to 14 residues. Germline-derived CDR1 and CDR2 are SGHAT and FQNNGV. Trimming at V came to 5 bases and at J to 8 bases, leaving 6 bases not matched to a gene. DNA of the CDR3: TGTGCCAGCAGCCCGGGGACAGGGGTGGACACCATATATTTT. Protein sequence: CASSPGTGVDTIYF.

The chain uses TRBV19 and TRBJ1-5, with a tentative D call TRBD1 (6 bases). This CDR3 is built from 16 residues. V was pared by 2 bases and J by 3 bases, with 14 bases between. Germline CDR1 is LNHDA and CDR2 is SQIVND (reference sequence). CDR3 coding DNA: TGTGCCAGTAGTATATTGGGGACACTTTACAATCAGCCCCAGCATTTT. It is translated as CASSILGTLYNQPQHF.

J is TRBJ2-7 and V is TRBV27; 9 bases align to TRBD2. This CDR3 is 16 amino acids long. From germline, CDR1 is MNHEY and CDR2 SMNVEV (reference sequence). V lost 5 bases to trimming and J lost 4 bases; unmatched junction nucleotides: 12. The CDR3 spells CASSPVAGEYPYEQYF. The CDR3 coding sequence is TGTGCCAGCAGTCCCGTAGCGGGAGAGTATCCGTACGAGCAGTACTTC.

The V gene is TRBV9, the J gene TRBJ2-2; TRBD2 might be the D (6 bases). V lost 0 bases to trimming and J lost 3 bases, with 9 bases between them. Germline CDR1 is SGDLS and CDR2 is YYNGEE. The CDR3 length is 15 residues. DNA of the CDR3: TGTGCCAGCAGCGTAGAACTAGCTTACACCGGGGAGCTGTTTTTT. Translated: CASSVELAYTGELFF.

The chain employs TRBV18 and TRBJ2-7; the D gene is possibly TRBD1 (6 bases). Trimming cost V 4 bases and J 6 bases, with 10 bases left between them. This CDR3 has 12 amino acids. CDR1 is KGHSH, CDR2 LQKENI, per germline. The CDR3 DNA reads TGTGCCAGCTCACGGACAGAAGCCGAGCAGTACTTC. Translating gives CASSRTEAEQYF.

The gene calls are TRBV7-2 and TRBJ2-1; TRBD2 is a possible D gene (5 bases). From germline, CDR1 is SGHTA and CDR2 FQGNSA. The CDR3 sequence is 15 residues long. With 2 bases removed from V and 3 bases from J, the gap between germline ends came to 11 bases. In DNA form, the CDR3 reads TGTGCCAGCAGCTTACTAGCAGCAGACTACAATGAGCAGTTCTTC. This translates into CASSLLAADYNEQFF.

The rearrangement uses TRBV7-9 and TRBJ2-7; D perhaps matches TRBD2 (6 bases). V was clipped by 1 base and J by 5 bases, with 15 bases between them. The CDR3 has 15 residues. Germline CDR1 and CDR2: SEHNR and FQNEAQ (reference sequence). CDR3 sequence (DNA): TGTGCCAGCAGCTTAGATATCCGGGGGATGCACGAGCAGTACTTC. Protein sequence: CASSLDIRGMHEQYF.

The chain has TRBV6-1 and TRBJ1-2; D is unclear. The ends were cut back, 4 bases at V and 1 base at J, with 16 bases in the middle. Looked up from germline, CDR1 is MNHNS and CDR2 is SASEGT. The CDR3 is 16 amino acids. The CDR3 DNA reads TGTGCCAGCAGTGGACGCACCGAGGGTATTAACTATGGCTACACCTTC. Translated, it gives CASSGRTEGINYGYTF.

The rearrangement links TRBV7-3 to TRBJ2-1; D is uncertain. Trimming cost V 1 base and J 9 bases, with 4 bases left between them. Germline CDR1 reads SGHTA; CDR2 reads FQGTGA. The CDR3 is made up of 11 amino acids. CDR3 amino acids: CASSLIGEQFF. The CDR3 region has the DNA TGTGCCAGCAGCTTAATCGGTGAGCAGTTCTTC.

This clone showed up just once. The CDR3 spells CASSPGQGYPPQHF. The CDR3 bases are TGCGCCAGCAGCCCGGGACAGGGCTATCCGCCCCAGCATTTT. The chain joins TRBV4-1 to TRBJ1-5; 9 bases are a match to TRBD1. Unmatched junction bases numbered 7, after V lost 4 bases and J lost 9 bases. The CDR3 is 14 amino acids. Germline values: CDR1 MGHRA, CDR2 YSYEKL.

The chain links TRBV7-2 to TRBJ1-2; perhaps TRBD1 as D (5 bases). This CDR3 is built from 14 residues. CDR1 SGHTA and CDR2 FQGNSA come from the germline V gene. The ends were cut back, 1 base at V and 0 bases at J, with 6 bases in the middle. Here the CDR3 reads CASSLGRANYGYTF. CDR3 sequence (DNA): TGTGCCAGCAGCTTAGGCAGGGCTAACTATGGCTACACCTTC. Complete variable domain (other parts from reference TRBV7-2 and TRBJ1-2): GAGVSQSPSNKVTEKGKDVELRCDPISGHTALYWYRQSLGQGLEFLIYFQGNSAPDKSGLPSDRFSAERTGGSVSTLTIQRTQQEDSAVYLCASSLGRANYGYTFGSGTRLTVV.

V is TRBV4-1 and J is TRBJ1-2, with 9 bases fitting TRBD1. Germline V gene data show CDR1 as MGHRA and CDR2 as YSYEKL. V lost 4 bases and J lost 2; bases outside the gene matches: 11. This CDR3 is built from 17 residues. The chain's CDR3 is CASSPSPGTGLNYGYTF. CDR3 DNA sequence: TGCGCCAGCAGCCCTTCCCCCGGGACAGGGTTGAACTATGGCTACACCTTC.

The chain carries TRBV2 and TRBJ1-1; D is uncertain. This CDR3 is 13 amino acids long. V lost 2 bases and J 4 bases, leaving 8 bases between the germline ends. The germline gives CDR1 SNHLY, CDR2 FYNNEI. The CDR3 reads CASSESTRTEAFF. CDR3 nucleotide sequence: TGTGCCAGCAGTGAATCCACTCGCACTGAAGCTTTCTTT.

The genes are TRBV10-2 and TRBJ1-4; possible D gene TRBD1, 6 bases. V lost 6 bases and J 2 bases, leaving 13 bases between the germline ends. The germline V gene encodes CDR1 WSHSY and CDR2 SAAADI. CDR3 length: 15 residues. CDR3 protein: CASRTGLGTNEKLFF. In DNA, the CDR3 is TGCGCCAGCAGAACAGGGCTCGGTACTAATGAAAAACTGTTTTTT.

The chain uses TRBV30 and TRBJ1-4; possible D gene TRBD1, 5 bases. This CDR3 comprises 13 residues. CDR1 GTSNPN and CDR2 SVGIG come from the germline V gene (reference sequence). Between the trimmed V and J ends, which lost 4 bases and 4 bases, there was a span of 10 bases. Here the CDR3 DNA reads TGTGCCTGGAAGAAGGGGATTAATGAAAAACTGTTTTTT. This gives the protein CAWKKGINEKLFF.

The V gene is TRBV27, the J gene TRBJ2-1; TRBD1 matches at 8 bases. The CDR3 is made up of 13 amino acids. Germline V lookup: CDR1 MNHEY, CDR2 SMNVEV (reference sequence). Trimming took 3 bases from V and 7 from J; bases not matched to a gene: 2. The CDR3 loop reads CASSFDRGNEQFF. CDR3 in DNA: TGTGCCAGCAGTTTCGACAGGGGTAATGAGCAGTTCTTC.

V is TRBV7-3 and J is TRBJ2-5; D possibly corresponds to TRBD1 (6 bases). Germline CDR1 and CDR2: SGHTA and FQGTGA. There are 15 residues in the CDR3. The ends were cut back, 5 bases at V and 4 bases at J, with 17 bases in the middle. In DNA, the CDR3 is TGTGCCAGCAGCCGAGACTTTGGGGGCCGAGAGACCCAGTACTTC. Translation: CASSRDFGGRETQYF.